This T cell receptor beta chain was sequenced for a study of regulatory T cells in long-lasting Graves disease (dated by TCRdb to about 2021). Some background on the complete study: Newly diagnosed Graves' disease patients had taken antithyroid drugs for less than 3 months. Patients with persistent Graves' disease were compared with patients with newly diagnosed Graves' disease using TCR sequencing and RNA sequencing of peripheral blood. The study was registered as a clinical trial and conducted in China. A total of around 33 samples underwent TCR sequencing, from roughly 13 patients with persistent Graves' disease and roughly 20 patients with newly diagnosed Graves' disease.

A distance of 9 bases separates the germline ends of V and J, which lose 4 bases and 8 bases respectively. Measured from the cysteine to the phenylalanine, the CDR3 is 12 residues long. The read is trimmed to its CDR3 DNA, 36 bases read in frame from base 1. This clonotype was detected only a few times. This receptor's antigen is unknown. No base-level quality is on record; no much larger clone is a single base apart. Preparation of the library involved multiplex PCR. TCRdb shows the sequencer as Illumina HiSeq 4000. iRepertoire HTBI primers and Arm-PCR amplification of CDR3 regions were used to construct TCR beta libraries. PCR products were gel purified before sequencing. In the source study's methods: A total of around 59 TRBV and 14 TRBJ segments were identified across samples and were used for gene usage analysis of CDR3 amino acid clonotypes. COPE and FqMerger were used to merge filtered high-quality paired reads into contigs. BLAST was used to align contigs to the IMGT TRBV, TRBD and TRBJ reference genes, and CDR3 was defined following IMGT. Any clonotype with a frequency above 0.1% was counted as a highly expanded clone. Shannon entropy was used to measure repertoire diversity, and the Gini coefficient was used to measure V-J evenness. Clonotypes shared by more than one individual were considered public. TCRdb handled the public reads itself, with Q25 trimming in fastp and clone calling in MiXCR, and kept productive beta chains. For every CDR3 protein sequence, its rows merge into one entry that carries the most common genes and DNA. Clone size and V and J calls follow TCRdb, not the original study. Recorded for this sample are roughly 420,000 distinct CDR3 sequences; roughly 17% of them occurred a single time. The ten largest clonotypes hold approximately 22% of the sample.

On the study overall, not on this receptor specifically: Persistent disease showed preferential use of TRBV28, TRBJ1-2 and TRBJ2-5, whereas newly diagnosed disease favored TRBV20-1 and TRBJ2-1. Persistent patients shared more public clonotypes among themselves (fewer than 3,000) than newly diagnosed patients did (more than 950). The authors noted that the small sample size was a limitation that may lower accuracy. Sequencing and analysis were restricted to the TCR beta chain. Compared with newly diagnosed patients, patients with persistent Graves' disease had lower TCR Shannon entropy and fewer highly expanded clones, which suggests clonal expansion. Peripheral blood alone was examined, since thyroid tissue, which constituted the primary lesion, could not be accessed.

Sample time point, as interpreted from the label and publication: newly diagnosed GD, antithyroid drugs for less than 3 months. For both TCR sequencing and RNA sequencing, RNA was extracted from PBMCs in TRIzol. The diagnosis of Graves' disease followed American Thyroid Association guidelines. The patients came from an endocrinology department in Xi'an, China. Each patient gave about 9.1 milliliters of peripheral blood, collected in an EDTA anticoagulant tube. Ficoll Paque Plus density gradient separation was used to isolate PBMCs, and no additional T cell sorting was done. An Agilent 2100 Bioanalyzer and agarose gel were used to check RNA quality, and a NanoDrop 2000 was used to measure RNA concentration. The sample also formed part of further work on T cells in Graves' hyperthyroidism and ophthalmopathy. The second paper states: Stable Graves' hyperthyroidism was defined as the absence of progression to ophthalmopathy over 18 months of follow-up. Hyperthyroidism patients were newly diagnosed, had a disease duration of under 2 months, and were aged 18 to 65 years. Exclusion was applied to patients with uncontrolled infections, other autoimmune diseases, pregnancy or lactation. Diagnoses were established on the basis of clinical symptoms, serum thyroxine and TRAb, thyroid ultrasound, and orbital computed tomography. The first round of RT-PCR for the TCR CDR3 was performed with the HTBI primer set and the Qiagen OneStep RT-PCR kit. Most expanded thyroid clonotypes (frequency above 0.001) were also detected in blood, suggesting blood repertoires may reflect thyroid immune responses. In cross-validation, a model built on a 13 V-J signature told ophthalmopathy apart from stable hyperthyroidism with 85% to 90% sensitivity and about 81% specificity, and in testing the same model reached 80%/75%. During validation, the model predicted progression to ophthalmopathy a median of roughly six months ahead of onset, with roughly 65% sensitivity and 72% to 80% specificity. To identify distinguishing TCR V-J signatures, a discovery cohort of some 99 patients was used, comprising 43 with Graves' ophthalmopathy and approximately 57 with stable Graves' hyperthyroidism. Prospective prediction of ophthalmopathy was tested in an independent validation cohort of fewer than 20 hyperthyroidism patients and some 17 patients who later progressed to ophthalmopathy. The 75 to 100 discovery patients were divided at random into training and test sets in a 7:3 ratio. In about 6 Graves' hyperthyroidism patients, the study also compared T-cell repertoires from thyroid tissue with T-cell repertoires from blood. After blood sampling, hyperthyroidism patients were treated with methimazole at a starting dose of 30 mg daily, and ophthalmopathy patients were treated with high-dose intravenous methylprednisolone. The libraries were constructed in a second round of multiplex PCR and then size-selected and purified. The libraries were sequenced on an Illumina HiSeq2000 using paired-end 100 bp reads. SOAPnuke was used to process the raw data, with reads discarded if the reads contained adapters or uncalled bases, had a mean Phred below 15, or lacked an exact constant-primer or identifier match. COPE v1.2.5 was used to merge high-quality paired reads, and clonotypes were defined as unique nucleotide sequences. Clonotypes were aligned to IMGT TRBV, TRBD and TRBJ reference segments using MiTCR v1.1. The analysis included only V-J combinations with a frequency above 0.0001, which together covered about 99% of the repertoires. The TCS score was defined as F50 (clonal expansion) divided by E x V (chaos), with BLOSUM62-based TCRdist calculated between CDR3 peptides within each V-J. Welch's t-statistics and random forest reduced several hundred V-J features to about 12, which were used in a naive Bayes classifier (R e1071). No statistical method was used to fix the sample size in advance, and group allocation was not hidden from the investigators. TCR Vbeta CDR3 sequencing of some 140 peripheral blood samples (under 45 ophthalmopathy, 75 to 85 hyperthyroidism and about 17 progressor patients) is reported in the paper.

This sample comprised peripheral blood mononuclear cells (PBMCs), obtained at new diagnosis, from a patient treated with antithyroid drugs. The chain joins TRBV12-3 or TRBV12-4 to TRBJ1-3; the D gene cannot be resolved reliably. The receptor was isolated from a woman under 30 with Graves disease. Donor details come from another sample of the same person, matched by shared clones. The CDR3 reads as follows: CASSWPSDTIYF. The base sequence is TGTGCCAGCAGTTGGCCTAGTGACACCATATATTTT.